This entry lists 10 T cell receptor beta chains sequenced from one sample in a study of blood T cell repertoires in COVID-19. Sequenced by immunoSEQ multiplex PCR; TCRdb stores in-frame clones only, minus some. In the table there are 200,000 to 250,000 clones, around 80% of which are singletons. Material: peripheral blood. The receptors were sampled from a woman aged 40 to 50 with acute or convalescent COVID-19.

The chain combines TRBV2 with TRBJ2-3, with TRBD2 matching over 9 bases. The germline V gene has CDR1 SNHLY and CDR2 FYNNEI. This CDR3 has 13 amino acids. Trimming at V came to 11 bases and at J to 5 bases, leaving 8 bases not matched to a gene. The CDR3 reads CAGRASGVDTQYF. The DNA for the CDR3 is TGTGCCGGGCGGGCTAGCGGGGTAGATACGCAGTATTTT.

The CDR3 DNA sequence: TGTGCCAGCAGCTTCGGGACTAGCGGGAACGAGCAGTACTTC. This gives the protein CASSFGTSGNEQYF. The V gene is TRBV27, the J gene TRBJ2-7; 13 bases align to TRBD2. J lost 5 bases, V lost 6 bases, and 4 bases had no gene match. Germline-derived CDR1 and CDR2 are MNHEY and SMNVEV (reference sequence). CDR3 length equals 14 residues.

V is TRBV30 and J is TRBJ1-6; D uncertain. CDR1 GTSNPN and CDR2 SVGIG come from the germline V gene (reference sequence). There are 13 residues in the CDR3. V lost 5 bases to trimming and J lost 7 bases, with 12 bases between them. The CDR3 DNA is TGTGCCTGGGAGGTCGAGTTAAATTCACCCCTCCACTTT. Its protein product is CAWEVELNSPLHF.

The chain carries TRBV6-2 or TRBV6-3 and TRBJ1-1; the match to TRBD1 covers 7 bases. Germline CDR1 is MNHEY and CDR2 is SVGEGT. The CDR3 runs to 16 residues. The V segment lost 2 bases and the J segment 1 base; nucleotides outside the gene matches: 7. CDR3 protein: CASSYGGGQANTEAFF. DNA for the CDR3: TGTGCCAGCAGTTACGGGGGTGGACAGGCGAACACTGAAGCTTTCTTT.

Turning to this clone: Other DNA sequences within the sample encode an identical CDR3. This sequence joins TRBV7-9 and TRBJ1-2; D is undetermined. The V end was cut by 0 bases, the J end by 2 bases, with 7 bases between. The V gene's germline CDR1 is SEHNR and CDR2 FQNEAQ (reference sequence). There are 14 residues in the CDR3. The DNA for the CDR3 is TGTGCCAGCAGCTTAGCGTCGGGAAACTATGGCTACACCTTC. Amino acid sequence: CASSLASGNYGYTF.

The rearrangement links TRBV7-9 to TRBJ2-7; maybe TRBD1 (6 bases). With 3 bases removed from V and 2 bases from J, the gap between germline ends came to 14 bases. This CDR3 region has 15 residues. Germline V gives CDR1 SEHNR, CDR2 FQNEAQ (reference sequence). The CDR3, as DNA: TGTGCCAGCAGCTTCCACCGGGACACTGCCTACGAGCAGTACTTC. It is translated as CASSFHRDTAYEQYF. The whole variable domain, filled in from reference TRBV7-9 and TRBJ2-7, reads DTGVSQNPRHKITKRGQNVTFRCDPISEHNRLYWYRQTLGQGPEFLTYFQNEAQLEKSRLLSDRFSAERPKGSFSTLEIQRTEQGDSAMYLCASSFHRDTAYEQYFGPGTRLTVT.

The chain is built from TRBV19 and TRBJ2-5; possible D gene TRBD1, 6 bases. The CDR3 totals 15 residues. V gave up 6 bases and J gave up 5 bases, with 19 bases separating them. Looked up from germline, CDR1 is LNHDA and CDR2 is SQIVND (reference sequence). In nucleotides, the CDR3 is TGTGCCAGTAGCCTCCGGGACATACGAGGGGAGACCCAGTACTTC. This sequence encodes CASSLRDIRGETQYF.

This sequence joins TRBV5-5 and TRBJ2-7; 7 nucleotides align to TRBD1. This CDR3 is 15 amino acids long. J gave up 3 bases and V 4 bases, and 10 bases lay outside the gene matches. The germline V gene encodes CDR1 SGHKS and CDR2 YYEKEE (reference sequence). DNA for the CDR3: TGTGCCAGCAGCGGACCACCCGACAGGGTCTACGAGCAGTACTTC. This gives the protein CASSGPPDRVYEQYF.

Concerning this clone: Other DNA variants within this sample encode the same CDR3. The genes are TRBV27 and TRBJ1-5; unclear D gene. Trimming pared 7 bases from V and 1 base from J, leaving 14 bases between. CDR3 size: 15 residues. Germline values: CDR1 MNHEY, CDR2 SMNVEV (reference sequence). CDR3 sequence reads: CASKKGGESNQPQHF. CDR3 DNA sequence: TGTGCCAGCAAAAAGGGAGGTGAGAGCAATCAGCCCCAGCATTTT.

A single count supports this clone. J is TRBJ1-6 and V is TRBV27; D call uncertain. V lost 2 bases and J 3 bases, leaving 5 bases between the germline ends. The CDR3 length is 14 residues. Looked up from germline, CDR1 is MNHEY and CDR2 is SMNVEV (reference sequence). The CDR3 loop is CASSLGLYNSPLHF. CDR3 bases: TGTGCCAGCAGTTTAGGACTCTATAATTCACCCCTCCACTTT.